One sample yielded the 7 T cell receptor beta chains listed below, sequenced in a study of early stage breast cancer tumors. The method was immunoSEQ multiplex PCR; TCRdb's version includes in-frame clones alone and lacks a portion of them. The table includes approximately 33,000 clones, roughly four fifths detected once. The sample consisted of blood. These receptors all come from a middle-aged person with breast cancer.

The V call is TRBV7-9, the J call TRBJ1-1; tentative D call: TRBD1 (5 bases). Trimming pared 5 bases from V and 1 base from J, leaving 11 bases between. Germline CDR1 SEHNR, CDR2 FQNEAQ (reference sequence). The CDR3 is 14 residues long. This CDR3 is CASSQAGTNTEAFF. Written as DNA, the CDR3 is TGTGCCAGCAGCCAAGCAGGGACGAACACTGAAGCTTTCTTT.

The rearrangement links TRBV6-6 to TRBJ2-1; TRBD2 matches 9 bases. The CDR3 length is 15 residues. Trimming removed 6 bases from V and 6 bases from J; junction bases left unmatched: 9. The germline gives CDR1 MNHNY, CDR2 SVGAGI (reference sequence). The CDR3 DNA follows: TGTGCCAGCAGGCCTGCGGGAGGGCCGCTCAATGAGCAGTTCTTC. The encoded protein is CASRPAGGPLNEQFF.

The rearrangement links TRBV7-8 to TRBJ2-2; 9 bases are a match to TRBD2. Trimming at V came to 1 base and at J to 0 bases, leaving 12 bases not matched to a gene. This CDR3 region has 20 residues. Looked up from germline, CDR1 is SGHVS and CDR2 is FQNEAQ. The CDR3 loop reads CASSLVFWREGPANTGELFF. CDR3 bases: TGTGCCAGCAGCTTAGTGTTTTGGCGGGAGGGCCCCGCGAACACCGGGGAGCTGTTTTTT.

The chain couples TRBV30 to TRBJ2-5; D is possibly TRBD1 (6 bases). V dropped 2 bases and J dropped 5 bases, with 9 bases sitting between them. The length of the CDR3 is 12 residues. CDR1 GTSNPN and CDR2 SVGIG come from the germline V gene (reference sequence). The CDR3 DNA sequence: TGTGCCTGGAGTATACAGGGTGAGACCCAGTACTTC. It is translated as CAWSIQGETQYF.

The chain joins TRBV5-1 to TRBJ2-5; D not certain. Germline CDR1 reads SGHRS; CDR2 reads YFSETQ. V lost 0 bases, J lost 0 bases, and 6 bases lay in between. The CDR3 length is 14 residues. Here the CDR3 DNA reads TGCGCCAGCAGCTTGGGGAGTAACCAAGAGACCCAGTACTTC. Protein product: CASSLGSNQETQYF.

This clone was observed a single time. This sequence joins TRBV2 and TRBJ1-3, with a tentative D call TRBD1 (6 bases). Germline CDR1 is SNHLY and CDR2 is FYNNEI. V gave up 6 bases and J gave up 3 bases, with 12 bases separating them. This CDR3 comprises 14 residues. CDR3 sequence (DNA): TGTGCCAGCAGGCAAGGGGGGTTTGGAAACACCATATATTTT. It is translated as CASRQGGFGNTIYF.

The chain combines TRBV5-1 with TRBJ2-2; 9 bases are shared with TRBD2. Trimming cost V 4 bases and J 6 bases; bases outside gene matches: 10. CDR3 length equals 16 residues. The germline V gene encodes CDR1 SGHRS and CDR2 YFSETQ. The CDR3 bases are TGCGCCAGCAGCCCCATTAGCGGGAGTGGGGCCGGGGAGCTGTTTTTT. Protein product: CASSPISGSGAGELFF. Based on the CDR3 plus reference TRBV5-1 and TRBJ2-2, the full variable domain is KAGVTQTPRYLIKTRGQQVTLSCSPISGHRSVSWYQQTPGQGLQFLFEYFSETQRNKGNFPGRFSGRQFSNSRSEMNVSTLELGDSALYLCASSPISGSGAGELFFGEGSRLTVL.